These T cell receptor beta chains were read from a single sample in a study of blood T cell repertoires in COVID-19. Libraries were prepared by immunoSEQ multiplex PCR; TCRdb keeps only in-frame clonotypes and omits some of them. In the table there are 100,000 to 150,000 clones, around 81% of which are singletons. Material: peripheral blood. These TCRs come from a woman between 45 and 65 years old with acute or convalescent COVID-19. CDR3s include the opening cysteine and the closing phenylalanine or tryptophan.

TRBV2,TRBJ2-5,CASRVAGGQEETQYF
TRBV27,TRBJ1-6,CASSFLLADSPLHF
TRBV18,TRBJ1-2,CASSPREGARYGYTF
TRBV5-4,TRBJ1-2,CASSRGQGVDGYTF
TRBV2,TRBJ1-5,CASQRKSNQPQHF
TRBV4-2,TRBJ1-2,CASSLPGQDGYTF
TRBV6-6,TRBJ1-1,CASSYSGALTEAFF
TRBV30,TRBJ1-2,CAWRSQGGSYGYTF
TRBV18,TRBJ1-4,CASSQQSTNNEKLFF
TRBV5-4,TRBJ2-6,CASSSPSSGANVLTF
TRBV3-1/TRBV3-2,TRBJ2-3,CASSPWEAGGTDTQYF
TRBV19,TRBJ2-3,CASSITGDTQYF
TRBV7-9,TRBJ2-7,CASSLSGDSYEQYF
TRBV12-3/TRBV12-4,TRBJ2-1,CASSINQDNEQFF
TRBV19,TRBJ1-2,CASRPLGDAYYGYTF
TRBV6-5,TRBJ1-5,CASSPWGRLNQPQHF
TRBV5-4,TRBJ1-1,CASSSGHDPEEAFF
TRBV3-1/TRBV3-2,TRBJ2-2,CASSQGFRASGTGELFF
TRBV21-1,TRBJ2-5,CASSKGQGAETQYF
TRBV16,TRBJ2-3,CASSSPEFTDTQYF
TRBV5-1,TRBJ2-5,CASSLTIPGLQETQYF
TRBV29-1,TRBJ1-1,CSVVEPQNTEAFF